This T cell receptor (beta chain) stems from a study of T cells after yellow fever vaccination. Study-wide context: Fractions with few cells were prepared using SMART-Seq v4 Ultra Low Input. Study results and caveats: The secondary response was weaker but peaked faster, day 5 versus 15. Post-booster samples contained most primary-vaccination clones (approximately 96% CD4, almost 90% CD8).

This CDR3 contains 14 residues. Germline V gives CDR1 SGHTA, CDR2 FQGNSA. The V gene lost 3 bases and the J gene lost 2 bases, with 10 bases spanning the gap. This clonotype has a count of ten or more. Its antigen is not identified. Researchers made TCR cDNA using 5'RACE template switching, and this step added a universal primer site and UMIs. Using its own MiXCR run on the 5' RACE reads, TCRdb lists one record per CDR3 protein. This sample has 140,000 to 150,000 distinct CDR3 sequences, with around 6.3% found just once. This chain links TRBV7-2 with TRBJ1-1; D ambiguous. Sequenced material: CD4+ T cells sorted from PBMCs, taken 10 days after the yellow fever booster vaccination. The TCR comes from a young man who received the YFV17D yellow fever vaccine. In DNA form, the CDR3 reads TGTGCCAGCAGCTTGCTGGGCGGAAACACTGAAGCTTTCTTT. Encoded protein: CASSLLGGNTEAFF.